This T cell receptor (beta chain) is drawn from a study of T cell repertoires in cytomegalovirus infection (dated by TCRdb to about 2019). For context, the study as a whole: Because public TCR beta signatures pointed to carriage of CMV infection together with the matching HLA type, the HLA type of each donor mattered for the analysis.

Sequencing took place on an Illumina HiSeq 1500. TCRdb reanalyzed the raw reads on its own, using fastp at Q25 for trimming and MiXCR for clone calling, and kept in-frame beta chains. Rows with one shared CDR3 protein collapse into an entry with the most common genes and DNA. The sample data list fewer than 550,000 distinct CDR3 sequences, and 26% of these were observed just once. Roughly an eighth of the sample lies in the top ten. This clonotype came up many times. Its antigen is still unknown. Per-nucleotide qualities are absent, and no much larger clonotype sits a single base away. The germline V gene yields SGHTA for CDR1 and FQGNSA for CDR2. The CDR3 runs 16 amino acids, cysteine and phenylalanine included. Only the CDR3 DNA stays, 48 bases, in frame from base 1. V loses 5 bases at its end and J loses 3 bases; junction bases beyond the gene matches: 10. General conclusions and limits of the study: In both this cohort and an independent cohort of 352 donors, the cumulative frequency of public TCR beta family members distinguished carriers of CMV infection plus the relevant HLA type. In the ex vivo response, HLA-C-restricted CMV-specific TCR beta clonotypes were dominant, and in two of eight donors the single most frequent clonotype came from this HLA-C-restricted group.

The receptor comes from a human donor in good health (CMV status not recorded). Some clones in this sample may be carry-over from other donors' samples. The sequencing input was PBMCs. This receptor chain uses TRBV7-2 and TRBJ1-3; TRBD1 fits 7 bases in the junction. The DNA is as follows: TGTGCCAGCAGCCCCCGACAGGGAAGGAATGGAAACACCATATATTTT. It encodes CASSPRQGRNGNTIYF.